These 3 T cell receptor beta chains came from one sample sequenced in a study of cytomegalovirus exposure and HLA in healthy donors. The repertoire was sequenced with immunoSEQ multiplex PCR; TCRdb's copy has only in-frame clones and lacks some. The table has approximately 270,000 clones, 90% seen once. Source material: PBMCs. Receptors originate from a woman between 18 and 29 years old in good health and CMV-seronegative.

The rearrangement links TRBV7-6 to TRBJ2-3; 7 nucleotides agree with TRBD1. Germline V gene sequence: CDR1 SGHVS, CDR2 FNYEAQ. The CDR3 runs 12 residues. V trimming: 5 bases; J trimming: 5 bases; junction bases outside the gene matches: 1. In nucleotides, the CDR3 is TGTGCCAGCAGCCCAGGGGGAGATACGCAGTATTTT. This gives the protein CASSPGGDTQYF.

This rearrangement joins TRBV4-1 to TRBJ1-2; 7 nucleotides align to TRBD1. Germline CDR1 reads MGHRA; CDR2 reads YSYEKL. The CDR3 contains 18 residues. V shed 4 bases, J shed 0 bases, and the junction held 14 bases outside the gene matches. CDR3 protein: CASSPHTLAGTANYGYTF. The CDR3, as DNA: TGCGCCAGCAGCCCACACACTCTTGCAGGGACAGCTAACTATGGCTACACCTTC.

The chain employs TRBV6-4 and TRBJ2-3; TRBD2 aligns across 10 bases. CDR3 length: 16 amino acids. The trim removed 5 bases at V and 1 base at J, leaving 6 bases unmatched. Germline V gene data show CDR1 as MRHNA and CDR2 as SNTAGT. CDR3 sequence reads: CASSPTGTSGTDTQYF. The CDR3 nucleotides are TGTGCCAGCAGTCCTACCGGGACTAGCGGCACAGATACGCAGTATTTT.